The 2 T cell receptor beta chains given below trace back to one sample, sequenced in a study of blood T cell repertoires in COVID-19. Profiled with immunoSEQ multiplex PCR; TCRdb holds only in-frame clones, not every one. The data hold roughly 120,000 clones, with roughly 79% observed a single time. Input material: peripheral blood. Source of these receptors: an elderly woman with active or convalescent COVID-19.

In nucleotides, the CDR3 is TGTGCCAGCAGTTTAGGGACAATGAACACTGAAGCTTTCTTT. It encodes CASSLGTMNTEAFF. The chain employs TRBV28 and TRBJ1-1; the D gene is possibly TRBD1 (6 bases). The V gene lost 2 bases and the J gene lost 0 bases, with 7 bases spanning the gap. CDR3 length equals 14 residues. Germline-derived CDR1 and CDR2 are MDHEN and SYDVKM.

This chain joins TRBV5-1 and TRBJ1-1; 7 bases line up with TRBD1. This CDR3 is 14 amino acids long. The germline CDR1 and CDR2 sequences are SGHRS and YFSETQ. V shed 4 bases and J 1 base; nucleotides not matched to a gene: 4. The DNA for the CDR3 is TGCGCCAGCAGCAAGGACAGGACGAACACTGAAGCTTTCTTT. As protein: CASSKDRTNTEAFF.